These 11 T cell receptor beta chains were all obtained from the same sample, sequenced in a study of blood T cell repertoires in COVID-19. The assay was immunoSEQ multiplex PCR, and TCRdb's table has in-frame clones only and misses some. Found here are 140,000 to 150,000 clones, 88% of them singletons; the top ten hold 2.3%. Sequencing used peripheral blood. Receptor source: a human donor in a cohort sampled during active COVID-19.

This chain joins TRBV4-1 and TRBJ2-7, with D possibly TRBD1 on 6 matching bases. The CDR3 sequence is 15 residues long. The V gene lost 2 bases and the J gene lost 3 bases, with 14 bases spanning the gap. Germline V gene data show CDR1 as MGHRA and CDR2 as YSYEKL. The CDR3 loop reads CASSQYIQGFYEQYF. As DNA, the CDR3 is TGCGCCAGCAGCCAATACATTCAGGGGTTCTACGAGCAGTACTTC.

This chain links TRBV7-6 with TRBJ2-3; 13 positions agree with TRBD2. This CDR3 has 15 residues. The V gene's germline CDR1 is SGHVS and CDR2 FNYEAQ. The trim removed 5 bases at V and 6 bases at J, leaving 5 bases unmatched. The DNA for the CDR3 is TGTGCCAGCAGCCACAGGACTAGCGGGGGCGATACGCAGTATTTT. Amino acid sequence: CASSHRTSGGDTQYF.

V gene TRBV6-6 combines with J gene TRBJ1-2; TRBD1 might be the D (6 bases). Germline loops: CDR1 MNHNY, CDR2 SVGAGI (reference sequence). V lost 0 bases to trimming and J lost 8 bases, with 13 bases between them. The CDR3 extends over 14 amino acids. As DNA, the CDR3 is TGTGCCAGCAGTTACTCGTCCAGGGGCGGCGGCTACACCTTC. Its translation is CASSYSSRGGGYTF.

Of note for this clone: Germline and junction disagree at one end, which may indicate a read error. V and J are TRBV6-6 and TRBJ1-5; D ambiguous. This CDR3 comprises 15 residues. The germline CDR1 and CDR2 sequences are MNHNY and SVGAGI (reference sequence). Written as DNA, the CDR3 is TGTGCCACCTCTTTGGGTGGGCGTTCTGATCAACCCCAGCATTTT. Residues: CATSLGGRSDQPQHF.

The chain combines TRBV2 with TRBJ2-2; 10 bases fit TRBD2. This CDR3 has 16 amino acids. The junction had 8 bases not matched to a gene; V was cut back by 7 bases and J by 3 bases. Germline lookup yields CDR1 SNHLY and CDR2 FYNNEI. The CDR3 DNA reads as TGTGCCAGCAAGGATCGGACTAGCGGAGACACCGGGGAGCTGTTTTTT. Encoded protein: CASKDRTSGDTGELFF.

This clone turned up a few times. The chain recombines TRBV6-2 or TRBV6-3 with TRBJ2-6; 10 bases line up with TRBD1. The CDR3 extends over 18 amino acids. V shed 0 bases and J 2 bases; nucleotides not matched to a gene: 4. Germline values: CDR1 MNHEY, CDR2 SVGEGT. The CDR3 here is CASSYSGQGVPGANVLTF. As DNA, the CDR3 is TGTGCCAGCAGTTACTCAGGACAGGGGGTGCCTGGGGCCAACGTCCTGACTTTC.

V and J are TRBV28 and TRBJ2-1, with a tentative D call TRBD2 (5 bases). The CDR3 length is 12 residues. V lost 0 bases and J 10 bases, leaving 7 bases between the germline ends. Germline CDR1 and CDR2: MDHEN and SYDVKM. The CDR3 DNA follows: TGTGCCAGCAGTTTATGGAGGGCAGAGCAGTTCTTC. As protein: CASSLWRAEQFF.

The gene calls are TRBV6-5 and TRBJ1-2; perhaps TRBD1 as D (6 bases). V was cut by 1 base and J by 8 bases, with 17 bases left in between. The germline V gene has CDR1 MNHEY and CDR2 SVGAGI. The CDR3 consists of 15 residues. The CDR3 spells CASSYFRGATQGYTF. CDR3 DNA: TGTGCCAGCAGTTACTTTCGGGGGGCAACTCAGGGCTACACCTTC.

This clone was observed a handful of times. V is TRBV6-2 or TRBV6-3 and J is TRBJ2-3; D unclear. Per germline, CDR1 MNHEY and CDR2 SVGEGT. This CDR3 has 16 amino acids. V was pared by 5 bases and J by 5 bases, with 20 bases between. CDR3: CASSPRYQPTGDTQYF. The CDR3 DNA is TGTGCCAGCAGTCCCCGATACCAACCAACTGGAGATACGCAGTATTTT.

This chain connects TRBV18 to TRBJ2-3; 9 nucleotides align to TRBD2. With V trimmed by 3 bases and J by 1 base, 5 bases remained unmatched. There are 16 residues in the CDR3. CDR1 and CDR2 from the germline V gene are KGHSH and LQKENI. CDR3 residues: CASSPVAGAGTDTQYF. CDR3 nucleotides: TGTGCCAGCTCACCTGTAGCGGGGGCGGGCACAGATACGCAGTATTTT.

The chain employs TRBV7-2 and TRBJ2-1; TRBD1 might be the D (5 bases). Trimming shortened V by 3 bases and J by 4 bases, and 7 bases separated the two germline ends. The length of the CDR3 is 13 residues. The germline gives CDR1 SGHTA, CDR2 FQGNSA. The CDR3 sequence is CASSFDSYNEQFF. The CDR3 DNA reads TGTGCCAGCAGCTTCGACAGTTACAATGAGCAGTTCTTC.